The clone carrying this T cell receptor (beta chain) has only one observation. The sample carries other DNA sequences with the same CDR3. These data belong to a study of Tregs in tolerant kidney transplant recipients. The assay was immunoSEQ multiplex PCR, and TCRdb's table has in-frame clones only and misses some. This sample yields tens of thousands of clones, of which roughly 93% are seen a single time; about 1.5% belongs to the top ten. Related graft donors supplied nonmyeloablative bone marrow transplants, and mixed chimerism was transient. The TCR was taken from a human patient who received a combined kidney and bone marrow transplant. Some T cells may be provided by the graft donor. Sequencing used CD4+ T cells from blood (PBMCs), obtained 12 months after the transplant.

This CDR3 is CAWSRGTEAFF. CDR3 sequence (DNA): TGTGCCTGGAGTAGAGGCACTGAAGCTTTCTTT. The chain is built from TRBV30 and TRBJ1-1; D not certain. V was clipped by 2 bases and J by 4 bases, with 5 bases between them. This CDR3 is 11 amino acids long. CDR1 GTSNPN and CDR2 SVGIG come from the germline V gene (reference sequence).